The 24 T cell receptor beta chains below all came from one sample that was sequenced in a study of cytomegalovirus exposure and HLA in healthy donors. PCR amplification relied on 60 Vbeta primers (plus 13 Jbeta primers). Only in-frame clones appear in the TCRdb table, and some are missing; sequencing was by immunoSEQ multiplex PCR. This sample lists 130,000 or so clones; its ten largest clones have about 2.2%. Specimen: PBMCs. The receptors here all came from a woman aged 18-29 years in good health and CMV-seronegative.

This rearrangement joins TRBV19 to TRBJ2-7, with a tentative D call TRBD2 (5 bases). The CDR3 length is 14 residues. Germline-derived CDR1 and CDR2 are LNHDA and SQIVND (reference sequence). Deletions cut 6 bases from V and 0 bases from J, with 12 bases between. DNA of the CDR3: TGTGCCAGTAGGCGAGCGGCAAACTCCTACGAGCAGTACGTC. As protein: CASRRAANSYEQYV.

V and J are TRBV4-1 and TRBJ1-1; D is ambiguous. CDR1 MGHRA and CDR2 YSYEKL come from the germline V gene. The CDR3 has 13 amino acids. The ends were cut back, 2 bases at V and 0 bases at J, with 4 bases in the middle. The CDR3 sequence is CASSQSLNTEAFF. The CDR3 region has the DNA TGCGCCAGCAGCCAATCCTTGAACACTGAAGCTTTCTTT.

The chain is built from TRBV28 and TRBJ1-2; D might be TRBD1 (5 bases). V shed 3 bases and J shed 2 bases, with 7 bases lying between them. The CDR3 contains 13 residues. From germline, CDR1 is MDHEN and CDR2 SYDVKM. CDR3 nucleotides: TGTGCCAGCAGTTTCCCAGGGAACTATGGCTACACCTTC. Translated, it gives CASSFPGNYGYTF.

The gene calls are TRBV7-9 and TRBJ2-7; D is ambiguous. The V end was cut by 4 bases, the J end by 5 bases, with 15 bases between. The CDR3 spans 14 residues. CDR1 and CDR2 (germline): SEHNR, FQNEAQ (reference sequence). CDR3 sequence (DNA): TGTGCCAGCAGCTCAGAGGTGGTAGTCAACGAGCAGTACTTC. It specifies CASSSEVVVNEQYF.

Note on this clone: Germline and junction disagree at one end, which may indicate a read error. The chain couples TRBV5-5 to TRBJ1-4, with 8 bases identical to TRBD1. The germline CDR1 and CDR2 sequences are SGHKS and YYEKEE (reference sequence). The length of the CDR3 is 15 residues. CDR3 sequence reads: CASSNHRGSNEKLFF. Written as DNA, the CDR3 is TGTGCCAGCAGCAATCACAGGGGGTCTAACGAAAAACTGTTTTTT.

The chain has TRBV2 and TRBJ1-5; tentative D call: TRBD1 (6 bases). The CDR3 length is 14 residues. The V and J ends lost 4 bases and 7 bases respectively, with 14 bases between them. The V gene's germline CDR1 is SNHLY and CDR2 FYNNEI. The CDR3 is CASSGMGRGQPQHF. The CDR3, as DNA: TGTGCCAGCAGTGGAATGGGAAGGGGGCAGCCCCAGCATTTT.

This sequence joins TRBV12-5 and TRBJ1-2, with 8 bases fitting TRBD1. After removal of 5 bases from V and 7 bases from J, the junction contained 6 bases not matched to a gene. This CDR3 is built from 13 residues. From germline, CDR1 is LGHNT and CDR2 FRNRAP. The CDR3 is CASGPGQGGGYTF. The CDR3 coding sequence is TGTGCTAGTGGTCCAGGACAGGGCGGTGGCTACACCTTC.

This chain links TRBV5-1 with TRBJ1-1, with a weak D call TRBD1 (6 bases). CDR3 length equals 15 residues. V was clipped by 7 bases and J by 6 bases, with 22 bases between them. In germline, CDR1 is SGHRS, CDR2 YFSETQ. The CDR3 loop reads CASSPGGGPAAEAFF. CDR3 bases: TGCGCCAGCTCTCCTGGGGGGGGGCCGGCCGCTGAAGCTTTCTTT.

The chain joins TRBV16 to TRBJ1-5; D gene ambiguous. Germline V gives CDR1 KGHSY, CDR2 FQNENV. Trimming shortened V by 0 bases and J by 3 bases, and 9 bases separated the two germline ends. This CDR3 spans 15 amino acids. CDR3 nucleotide sequence: TGTGCCAGCAGCCAATCTTGGGCAGACAATCAGCCCCAGCATTTT. The encoded protein is CASSQSWADNQPQHF.

CDR3 sequence (DNA): TGCAGCGTTGAGTCTCTAGCGGGAGGAGGGTCGGCTGAGCAGTTCTTC. It translates to CSVESLAGGGSAEQFF. The chain carries TRBV29-1 and TRBJ2-1, with 11 bases identical to TRBD2. Germline V gives CDR1 SQVTM, CDR2 ANQGSEA. The CDR3 is 16 residues long. Trimming at V came to 3 bases and at J to 9 bases, leaving 13 bases not matched to a gene.

The chain uses TRBV7-8 and TRBJ2-5, with 14 nucleotides matching TRBD2. The trim removed 0 bases at V and 5 bases at J, leaving 8 bases unmatched. CDR3 size: 18 residues. The V gene's germline CDR1 is SGHVS and CDR2 FQNEAQ. The CDR3 sequence is CASSLAIGTSGRGETQYF. The CDR3 DNA is TGTGCCAGCAGCTTAGCTATCGGGACTAGCGGGAGAGGGGAGACCCAGTACTTC. Looking up the rest from reference TRBV7-8 and TRBJ2-5 gives the full variable domain: GAGVSQSPRYKVAKRGQDVALRCDPISGHVSLFWYQQALGQGPEFLTYFQNEAQLDKSGLPSDRFFAERPEGSVSTLKIQRTQQEDSAVYLCASSLAIGTSGRGETQYFGPGTRLLVL.

This chain joins TRBV6-1 and TRBJ2-7; perhaps TRBD2 as D (6 bases). Germline loops: CDR1 MNHNS, CDR2 SASEGT. Deletions cut 5 bases from V and 1 base from J, with 9 bases between. There are 13 residues in the CDR3. CDR3 nucleotides: TGTGCCAGCAGTCGACTAGTATCCTACGAGCAGTACGTC. This codes for CASSRLVSYEQYV.

The CDR3 DNA reads TGTGCCAGCAGCTTAAGTGGGGAGATTAATGAGCAGTTCTTC. Its protein product is CASSLSGEINEQFF. The chain carries TRBV11-1 and TRBJ2-1; possibly TRBD2 for D (5 bases). The CDR3 consists of 14 residues. V was cut by 2 bases and J by 7 bases, with 12 bases left in between. Germline CDR1 and CDR2: SGHAT and FQDESV (reference sequence). Full variable domain (remainder filled in from reference TRBV11-1 and TRBJ2-1): EAEVAQSPRYKITEKSQAVAFWCDPISGHATLYWYRQILGQGPELLVQFQDESVVDDSQLPKDRFSAERLKGVDSTLKIQPAELGDSAMYLCASSLSGEINEQFFGPGTRLTVL.

V and J are TRBV6-4 and TRBJ1-5, with unresolved D. The V end was cut by 6 bases, the J end by 3 bases, with 6 bases between. Germline V gene data show CDR1 as MRHNA and CDR2 as SNTAGT. The CDR3 extends over 12 amino acids. This chain's CDR3 is CASSIDNQPQHF. As DNA, the CDR3 is TGTGCCAGCAGCATAGACAATCAGCCCCAGCATTTT.

This chain links TRBV6-6 with TRBJ2-1; a possible D gene is TRBD2 (6 bases). This CDR3 comprises 14 residues. Germline V gives CDR1 MNHNY, CDR2 SVGAGI (reference sequence). Trimming removed 3 bases from V and 8 bases from J, with 14 bases in between. For the CDR3, the DNA is TGTGCCAGCAGTTATATCGGGAGTTTGGATGAGCAGTTCTTC. Translation: CASSYIGSLDEQFF.

The gene calls are TRBV6-1 and TRBJ1-1; D not resolved. The V and J ends lost 2 bases and 0 bases respectively, with 7 bases between them. The V gene's germline CDR1 is MNHNS and CDR2 SASEGT. CDR3 length: 14 amino acids. This CDR3 is CASSESVLNTEAFF. CDR3 nucleotides: TGTGCCAGCAGTGAATCGGTCTTGAACACTGAAGCTTTCTTT.

V is TRBV9 and J is TRBJ2-1; 8 bases are a match to TRBD2. This CDR3 contains 16 residues. Germline V CDR1 and CDR2: SGDLS, YYNGEE. J was trimmed by 6 bases and V by 0 bases; bases with no gene match: 8. CDR3 in DNA: TGTGCCAGCAGCGTAGGGAGCGGGGGACTAAGCAATGAGCAGTTCTTC. This translates into CASSVGSGGLSNEQFF.

The chain joins TRBV5-6 to TRBJ1-3; D possibly corresponds to TRBD1 (6 bases). This CDR3 spans 16 amino acids. V lost 1 base and J lost 8, with 19 bases in between. In germline, CDR1 is SGHDT, CDR2 YYEEEE. Here the CDR3 DNA reads TGTGCCAGCAGCTTGACCGACCGGACAGATCTTTACACCATATATTTT. Translating it yields CASSLTDRTDLYTIYF.

CDR3 nucleotides: TGTGCCAGCAGCTCGTGGACAGGGAGCACAGATACGCAGTATTTT. Its protein product is CASSSWTGSTDTQYF. This chain joins TRBV11-2 and TRBJ2-3, with 8 bases aligning to TRBD1. Germline values: CDR1 SGHAT, CDR2 FQNNGV. V dropped 4 bases and J dropped 0; count of bases not matched to a gene: 3. This CDR3 is built from 15 residues.

The chain carries TRBV6-1 and TRBJ2-1, with TRBD2 matching over 11 bases. The CDR3 extends over 16 amino acids. Germline CDR1 MNHNS, CDR2 SASEGT. The junction had 7 bases not matched to a gene; V was cut back by 4 bases and J by 5 bases. CDR3 region: CASSVRRLAGNNEQFF. CDR3 nucleotide sequence: TGTGCCAGCAGTGTTAGGAGACTAGCGGGAAACAATGAGCAGTTCTTC.

The rearrangement uses TRBV4-1 and TRBJ2-1, with 13 bases fitting TRBD2. Germline V gene sequence: CDR1 MGHRA, CDR2 YSYEKL. V dropped 0 bases and J dropped 10; count of bases not matched to a gene: 9. The length of the CDR3 is 17 residues. This chain's CDR3 is CASSQDRTSGGFGEQFF. The CDR3 nucleotides read TGCGCCAGCAGCCAAGATCGGACTAGCGGGGGTTTTGGGGAGCAGTTCTTC.

In nucleotides, the CDR3 is TGTGCCAGCATGTCGGGACAGGACACCGGGGAGCTGTTTTTT. Protein product: CASMSGQDTGELFF. The chain recombines TRBV6-5 with TRBJ2-2; 8 bases are a match to TRBD1. V gave up 7 bases and J gave up 3 bases; unmatched junction bases: 4. The CDR3 is 14 amino acids. The germline V gene has CDR1 MNHEY and CDR2 SVGAGI.

This sequence joins TRBV4-3 and TRBJ1-2, with D hard to call. With 1 base removed from V and 5 bases from J, the gap between germline ends came to 8 bases. The CDR3 covers 13 residues. Germline-derived CDR1 and CDR2 are LGHNA and YSLEER. CDR3 sequence (DNA): TGCGCCAGCAGCCAAGCTGGCATTTATGGCTACACCTTC. It is translated as CASSQAGIYGYTF.

The chain joins TRBV4-3 to TRBJ1-2; D is possibly TRBD1 (5 bases). Trimming left V 5 bases short and J 1 base short, with 14 bases between. The CDR3 is made up of 15 amino acids. CDR1 is LGHNA, CDR2 YSLEER, per germline. CDR3 coding DNA: TGCGCCAGCAGCACCGCGGGGCAGAATAACTATGGCTACACCTTC. This gives the protein CASSTAGQNNYGYTF.